This T cell receptor beta chain is drawn from a study of identical twins' blood T cells. Study findings and constraints: Out-of-frame TCRbeta clonotypes reportedly had markedly more similar V usage in twins than unrelated donors. Twin repertoire similarity may partly reflect shared environment.

Donors were six healthy women in three monozygous twin pairs. Likely shared infections and vaccines: all three twin pairs were reared together. TCRdb reprocessed the 5' RACE reads with MiXCR, giving one entry per CDR3 protein. The table records hundreds of thousands of distinct CDR3 sequences, 25% to 35% of them present only once. A note on this clonotype: The antigen remains unidentified.

The V and J ends lost 3 bases and 2 bases respectively, with 12 bases between them. Germline V lookup: CDR1 SGHDT, CDR2 YYEEEE. The CDR3 covers 15 residues. V usage is TRBV5-6 and J usage is TRBJ1-5; TRBD1 might be the D (5 bases). The source material was PBMCs. The receptor comes from a woman aged 18 to 55 in good health. CDR3 DNA sequence: TGTGCCAGCAGCTGGGGCGTGAACGGCAATCAGCCCCAGCATTTT. Protein product: CASSWGVNGNQPQHF.